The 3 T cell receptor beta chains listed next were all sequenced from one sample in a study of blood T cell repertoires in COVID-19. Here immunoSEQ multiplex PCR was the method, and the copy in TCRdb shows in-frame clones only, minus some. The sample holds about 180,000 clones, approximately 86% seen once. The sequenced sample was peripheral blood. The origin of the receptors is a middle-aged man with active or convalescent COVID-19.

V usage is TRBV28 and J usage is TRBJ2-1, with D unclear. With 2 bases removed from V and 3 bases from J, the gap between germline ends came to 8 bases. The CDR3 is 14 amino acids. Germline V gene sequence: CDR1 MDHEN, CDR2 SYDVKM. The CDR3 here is CASSLIQDYNEQFF. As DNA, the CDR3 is TGTGCCAGCAGTTTAATCCAGGACTACAATGAGCAGTTCTTC.

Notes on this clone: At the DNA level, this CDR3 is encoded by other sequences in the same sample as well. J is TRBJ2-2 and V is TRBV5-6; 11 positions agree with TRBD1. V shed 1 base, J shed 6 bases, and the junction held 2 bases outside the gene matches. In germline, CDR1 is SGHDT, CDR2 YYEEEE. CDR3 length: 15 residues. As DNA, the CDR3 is TGTGCCAGCAGCTTGCCGGGACAGGGGGCCGGGGAGCTGTTTTTT. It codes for CASSLPGQGAGELFF.

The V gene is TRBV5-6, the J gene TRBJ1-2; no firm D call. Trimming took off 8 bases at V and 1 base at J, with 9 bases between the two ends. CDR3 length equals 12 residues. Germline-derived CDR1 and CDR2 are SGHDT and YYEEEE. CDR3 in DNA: TGTGCCAGAAGAGCTGTTAACTATGGCTACACCTTC. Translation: CARRAVNYGYTF.